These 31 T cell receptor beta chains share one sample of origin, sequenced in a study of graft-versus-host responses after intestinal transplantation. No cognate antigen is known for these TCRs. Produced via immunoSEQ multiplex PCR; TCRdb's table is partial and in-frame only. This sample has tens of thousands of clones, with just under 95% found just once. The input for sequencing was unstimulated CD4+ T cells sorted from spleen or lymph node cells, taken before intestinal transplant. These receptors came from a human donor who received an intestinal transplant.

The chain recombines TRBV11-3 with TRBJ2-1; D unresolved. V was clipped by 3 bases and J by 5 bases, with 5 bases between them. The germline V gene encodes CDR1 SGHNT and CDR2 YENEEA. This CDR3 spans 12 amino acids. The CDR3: CASSFKDNEQFF. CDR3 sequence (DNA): TGTGCCAGCAGCTTCAAGGACAATGAGCAGTTCTTC.

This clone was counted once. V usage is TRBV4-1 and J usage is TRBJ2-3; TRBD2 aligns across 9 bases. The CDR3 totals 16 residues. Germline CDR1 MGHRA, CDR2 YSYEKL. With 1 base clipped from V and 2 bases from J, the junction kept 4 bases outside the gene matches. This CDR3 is CASSQVLAGFTDTQYF. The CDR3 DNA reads TGCGCCAGCAGCCAAGTGCTAGCGGGGTTCACAGATACGCAGTATTTT.

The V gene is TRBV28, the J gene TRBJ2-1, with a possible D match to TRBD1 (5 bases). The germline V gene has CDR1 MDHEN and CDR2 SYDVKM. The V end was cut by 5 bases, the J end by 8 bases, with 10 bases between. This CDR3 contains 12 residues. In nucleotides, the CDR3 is TGTGCCAGCAGTCCTAGGGGATATGAGCAGTTCTTC. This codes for CASSPRGYEQFF.

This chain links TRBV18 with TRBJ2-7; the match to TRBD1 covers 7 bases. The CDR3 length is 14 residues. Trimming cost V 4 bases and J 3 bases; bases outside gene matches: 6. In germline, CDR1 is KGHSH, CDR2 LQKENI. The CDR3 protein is CASSRPGQHYEQYF. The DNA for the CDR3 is TGTGCCAGCTCACGACCGGGACAGCACTACGAGCAGTACTTC.

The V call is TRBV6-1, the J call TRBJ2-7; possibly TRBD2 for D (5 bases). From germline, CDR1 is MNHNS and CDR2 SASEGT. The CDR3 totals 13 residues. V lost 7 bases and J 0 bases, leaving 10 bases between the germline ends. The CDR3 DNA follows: TGTGCCAGCAACCACCGGGGCTCCTACGAGCAGTACTTC. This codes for CASNHRGSYEQYF.

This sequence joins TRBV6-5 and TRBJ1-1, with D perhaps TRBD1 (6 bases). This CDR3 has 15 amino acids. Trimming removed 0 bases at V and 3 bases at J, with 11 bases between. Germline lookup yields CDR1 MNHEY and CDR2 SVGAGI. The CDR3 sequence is CASSYSRWGHTEAFF. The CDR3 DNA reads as TGTGCCAGCAGTTACTCGAGGTGGGGGCACACTGAAGCTTTCTTT.

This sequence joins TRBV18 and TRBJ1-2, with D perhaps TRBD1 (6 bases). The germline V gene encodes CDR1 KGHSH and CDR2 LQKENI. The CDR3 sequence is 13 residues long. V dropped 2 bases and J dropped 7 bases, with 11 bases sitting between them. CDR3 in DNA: TGTGCCAGCTCACCAGGGGGCGGTGGTGGCTACACCTTC. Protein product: CASSPGGGGGYTF.

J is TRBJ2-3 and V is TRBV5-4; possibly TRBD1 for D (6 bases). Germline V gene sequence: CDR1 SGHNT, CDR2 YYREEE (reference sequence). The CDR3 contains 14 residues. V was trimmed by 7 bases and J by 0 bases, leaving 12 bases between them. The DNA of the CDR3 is TGTGCCAGCCAAACGGGACATAGCACAGATACGCAGTATTTT. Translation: CASQTGHSTDTQYF.

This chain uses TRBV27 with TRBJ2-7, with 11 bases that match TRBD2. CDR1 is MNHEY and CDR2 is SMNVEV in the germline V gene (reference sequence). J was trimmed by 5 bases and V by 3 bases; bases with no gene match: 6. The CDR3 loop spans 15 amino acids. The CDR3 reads CASSFSSGRSHEQYF. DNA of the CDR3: TGTGCCAGCAGTTTCTCTAGCGGGAGGTCCCACGAGCAGTACTTC.

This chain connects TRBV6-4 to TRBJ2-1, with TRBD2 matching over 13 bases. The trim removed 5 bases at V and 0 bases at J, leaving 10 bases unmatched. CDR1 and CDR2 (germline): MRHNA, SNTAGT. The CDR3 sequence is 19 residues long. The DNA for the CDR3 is TGTGCCAGCAGTAGAACCGGGACTAGCGGGATGAGCTCCTACAATGAGCAGTTCTTC. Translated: CASSRTGTSGMSSYNEQFF.

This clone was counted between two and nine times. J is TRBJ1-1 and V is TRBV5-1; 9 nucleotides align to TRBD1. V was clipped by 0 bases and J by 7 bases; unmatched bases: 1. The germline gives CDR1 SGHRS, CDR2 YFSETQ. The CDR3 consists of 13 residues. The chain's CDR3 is CASSLGDRVEAFF. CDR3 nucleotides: TGCGCCAGCAGCTTGGGGGACAGGGTTGAAGCTTTCTTT.

The DNA of the CDR3 is TGCGCCAGCAGCTTGGGACAGGCCTTCTACAATGAGCAGTTCTTC. Translating it yields CASSLGQAFYNEQFF. The chain recombines TRBV5-1 with TRBJ2-1; D perhaps matches TRBD1 (6 bases). Germline V gene sequence: CDR1 SGHRS, CDR2 YFSETQ. Trimming removed 0 bases at V and 3 bases at J, with 10 bases between. CDR3 length: 15 amino acids.

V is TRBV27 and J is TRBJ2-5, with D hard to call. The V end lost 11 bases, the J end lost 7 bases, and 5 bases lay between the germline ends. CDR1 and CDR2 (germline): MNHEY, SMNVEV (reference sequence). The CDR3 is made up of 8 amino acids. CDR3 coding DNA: TGTGCCTGGGGGACCCAGTACTTC. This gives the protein CAWGTQYF.

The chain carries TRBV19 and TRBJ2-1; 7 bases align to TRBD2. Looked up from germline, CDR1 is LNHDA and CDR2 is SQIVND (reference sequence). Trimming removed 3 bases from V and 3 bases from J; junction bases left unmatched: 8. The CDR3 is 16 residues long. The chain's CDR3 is CASSIPSGTNYNEQFF. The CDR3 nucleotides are TGTGCCAGTAGTATCCCTTCAGGGACTAACTACAATGAGCAGTTCTTC.

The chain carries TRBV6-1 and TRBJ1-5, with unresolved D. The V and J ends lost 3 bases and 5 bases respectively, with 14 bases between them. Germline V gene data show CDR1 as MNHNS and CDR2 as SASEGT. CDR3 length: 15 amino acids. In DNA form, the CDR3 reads TGTGCCAGCAGTGATATTACGAGGGTCTATCAGCCCCAGCATTTT. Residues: CASSDITRVYQPQHF.

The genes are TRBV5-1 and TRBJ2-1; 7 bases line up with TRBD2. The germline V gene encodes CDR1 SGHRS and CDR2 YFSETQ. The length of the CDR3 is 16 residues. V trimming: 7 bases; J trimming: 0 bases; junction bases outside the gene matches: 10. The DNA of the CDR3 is TGCGCCAGCTCCGCCCCTAGCGGCAGCTCCTACAATGAGCAGTTCTTC. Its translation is CASSAPSGSSYNEQFF.

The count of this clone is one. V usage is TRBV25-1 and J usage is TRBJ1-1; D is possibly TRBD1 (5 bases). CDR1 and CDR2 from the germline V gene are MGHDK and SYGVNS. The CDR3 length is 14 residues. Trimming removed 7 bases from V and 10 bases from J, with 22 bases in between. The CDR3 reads CASTQLGAGKRAFF. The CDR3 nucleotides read TGTGCCAGCACTCAACTCGGGGCGGGGAAAAGAGCTTTCTTT.

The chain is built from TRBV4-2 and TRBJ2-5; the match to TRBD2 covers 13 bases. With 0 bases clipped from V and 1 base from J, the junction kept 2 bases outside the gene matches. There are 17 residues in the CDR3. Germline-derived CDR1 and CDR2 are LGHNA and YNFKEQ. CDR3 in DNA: TGTGCCAGCAGCCAAGATGGGACTAGCGGGGTCCAAGAGACCCAGTACTTC. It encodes CASSQDGTSGVQETQYF.

The chain's CDR3 is CASSWGQGTYEQYF. In DNA, the CDR3 is TGTGCCAGCAGCTGGGGACAGGGAACCTACGAGCAGTACTTC. The chain uses TRBV5-5 and TRBJ2-7; 9 nucleotides agree with TRBD1. Germline trimming cut 3 bases from V and 2 bases from J; bases unmatched to any gene: 3. Germline assignment: CDR1 SGHKS and CDR2 YYEKEE (reference sequence). CDR3 length: 14 residues.

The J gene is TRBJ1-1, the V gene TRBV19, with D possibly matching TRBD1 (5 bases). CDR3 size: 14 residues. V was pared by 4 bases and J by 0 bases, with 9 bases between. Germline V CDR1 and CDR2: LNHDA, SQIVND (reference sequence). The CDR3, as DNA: TGTGCCAGTAGTAGGAGGGGCATGAACACTGAAGCTTTCTTT. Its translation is CASSRRGMNTEAFF.

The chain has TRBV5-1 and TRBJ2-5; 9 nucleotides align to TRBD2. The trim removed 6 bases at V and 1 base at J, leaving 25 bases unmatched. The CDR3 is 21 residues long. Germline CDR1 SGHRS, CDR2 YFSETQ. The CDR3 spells CASTPRGTGFETSGRQETQYF. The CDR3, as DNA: TGCGCCAGCACCCCCCGGGGAACCGGTTTCGAGACTAGCGGTCGCCAAGAGACCCAGTACTTC.

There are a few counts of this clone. In nucleotides, the CDR3 is TGCGCCAGCAGTGAACCATTGGTAAACTCTGGAAACACCATATATTTT. Translation: CASSEPLVNSGNTIYF. V usage is TRBV10-2 and J usage is TRBJ1-3, with D uncertain. Germline V gene data show CDR1 as WSHSY and CDR2 as SAAADI. This CDR3 has 16 amino acids. With 3 bases removed from V and 0 bases from J, the gap between germline ends came to 12 bases.

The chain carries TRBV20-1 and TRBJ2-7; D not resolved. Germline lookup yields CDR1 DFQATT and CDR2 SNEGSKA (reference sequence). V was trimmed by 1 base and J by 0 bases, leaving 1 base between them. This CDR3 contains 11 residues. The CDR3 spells CSARASYEQYF. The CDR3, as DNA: TGCAGTGCTAGAGCCTCCTACGAGCAGTACTTC.

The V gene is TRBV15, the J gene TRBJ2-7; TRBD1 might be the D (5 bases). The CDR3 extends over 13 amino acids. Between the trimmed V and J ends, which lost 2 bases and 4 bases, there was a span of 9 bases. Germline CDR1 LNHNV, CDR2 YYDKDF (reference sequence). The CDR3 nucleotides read TGTGCCACCAGCAGAAACGACAGATACGAGCAGTACTTC. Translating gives CATSRNDRYEQYF.

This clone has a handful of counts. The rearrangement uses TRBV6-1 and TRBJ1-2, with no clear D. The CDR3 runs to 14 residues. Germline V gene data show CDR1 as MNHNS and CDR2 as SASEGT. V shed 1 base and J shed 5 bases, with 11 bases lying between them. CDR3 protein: CASSEDRAPYGYTF. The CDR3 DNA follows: TGTGCCAGCAGTGAAGACCGAGCCCCGTATGGCTACACCTTC.

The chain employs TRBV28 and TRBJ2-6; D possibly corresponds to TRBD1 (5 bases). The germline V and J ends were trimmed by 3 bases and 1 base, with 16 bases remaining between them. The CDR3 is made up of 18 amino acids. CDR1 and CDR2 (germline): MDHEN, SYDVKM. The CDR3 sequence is CASSFPLGRVSGANVLTF. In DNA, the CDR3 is TGTGCCAGCAGTTTCCCCCTTGGCAGGGTTTCTGGGGCCAACGTCCTGACTTTC. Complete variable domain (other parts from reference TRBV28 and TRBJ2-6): DVKVTQSSRYLVKRTGEKVFLECVQDMDHENMFWYRQDPGLGLRLIYFSYDVKMKEKGDIPEGYSVSREKKERFSLILESASTNQTSMYLCASSFPLGRVSGANVLTFGAGSRLTVL.

CDR3: CASSLISTGGYGYTF. For the CDR3, the DNA is TGTGCCAGCAGTTTAATCAGCACAGGGGGATATGGCTACACCTTC. This chain joins TRBV28 and TRBJ1-2; TRBD1 matches at 8 bases. The V gene end was trimmed by 2 bases and the J gene end by 5 bases; junction bases not matched to a gene: 7. Germline CDR1 is MDHEN and CDR2 is SYDVKM. This CDR3 region has 15 residues.

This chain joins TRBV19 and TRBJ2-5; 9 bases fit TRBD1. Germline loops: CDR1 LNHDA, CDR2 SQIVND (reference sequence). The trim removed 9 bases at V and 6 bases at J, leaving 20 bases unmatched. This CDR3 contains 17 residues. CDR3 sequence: CARYRLTPRTGAKTQYF. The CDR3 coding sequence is TGTGCCAGATACCGTCTAACCCCCAGGACAGGGGCGAAGACCCAGTACTTC.

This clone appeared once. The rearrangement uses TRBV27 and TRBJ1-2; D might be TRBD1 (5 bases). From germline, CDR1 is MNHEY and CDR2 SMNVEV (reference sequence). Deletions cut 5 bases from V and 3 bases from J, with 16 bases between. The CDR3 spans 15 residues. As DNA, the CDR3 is TGTGCCAGCAGTCCCTATCGGGGGTCCGACTATGGCTACACCTTC. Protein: CASSPYRGSDYGYTF.

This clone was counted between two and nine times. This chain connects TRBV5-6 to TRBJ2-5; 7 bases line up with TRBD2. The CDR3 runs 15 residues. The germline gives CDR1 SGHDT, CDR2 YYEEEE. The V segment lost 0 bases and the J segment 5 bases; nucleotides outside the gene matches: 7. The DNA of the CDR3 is TGTGCCAGCAGCTTGGCAGCTGGGGGGGTGGAGACCCAGTACTTC. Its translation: CASSLAAGGVETQYF.

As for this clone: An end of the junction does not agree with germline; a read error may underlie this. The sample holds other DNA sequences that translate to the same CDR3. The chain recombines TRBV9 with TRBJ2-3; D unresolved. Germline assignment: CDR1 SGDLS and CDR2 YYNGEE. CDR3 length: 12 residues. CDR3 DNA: TGTGCTAGCAGCGTAGTCACAGATACGCAGTATTTT. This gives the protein CASSVVTDTQYF.